The present T cell receptor (beta chain) was sequenced within a study of beta chain features in type 1 diabetes (dated by TCRdb to the late 2010s). About the study as a whole: Mean age, gender distribution, total cell number and subset yield did not differ between patients and healthy donors. Naive and central memory subsets were obtained from all 28 donors, but regulatory and stem cell-like memory subsets were isolated from only 8 patients and roughly 8 healthy donors. The study compared TCRB repertoires of sorted circulating CD4+ T cell subsets between recently diagnosed type 1 diabetes patients and matched healthy donors. A total of roughly 100,000,000 sorted cells were examined across all samples, and the number of cells per subset was strongly correlated with RNA yield. What the authors observed across the whole study: A moderate but significant shortening of TCRB CDR3 length was observed in type 1 diabetes patients in all four CD4+ subsets. PCR might favor shorter templates, but patient and control samples were amplified and corrected together, so any skew would affect both groups equally. Because cDNA was sequenced instead of genomic DNA, highly expressing activated cells could be over-represented, though the groups showed no difference in activation or CD3 levels. Because small numbers of individuals were included in the HLA sub-analyses, any influence of HLA type on TCRB rearrangement was left unresolved. Fewer insertions and more nucleotide deletions at VDJ recombination sites were observed in patients with type 1 diabetes, implying thymic rearrangement abnormalities. Naive, central memory and regulatory TCRB repertoires appeared to be more similar among patients than among healthy donors.

The entire amount of isolated RNA was reverse transcribed using the High Capacity cDNA Reverse Transcription Kit, so the sequenced TCRB transcripts were expressed ones. Naive, central memory and regulatory T cell samples underwent deep immunoSEQ sequencing, averaging about 3.57 million total reads per sample. Sorted cells were lysed in RLT buffer and RNA was extracted with DNase-treated RNeasy Micro or Mini kits, depending on cell number. Each cell subset was processed on its own to prevent cross-contamination, while patient and healthy donor samples were processed together. The immunoSEQ multiplex PCR was used to amplify TCRB sequences from cDNA, yielding 87-bp fragments that span the CDR3 region. Sequencing of the amplicons was performed on the Illumina HiSeq platform. Under the source paper's analysis protocol: PCR bias was computationally corrected using synthetic template baselines, reads within Hamming distance 2 were collapsed, and singletons that could not be merged were discarded. Reads were aligned against IMGT to assign V, D and J genes, CDR3 length and insertions or deletions at six rearrangement sites. Within each subset, clonotype counts were normalized to sorted cell number, and only after that were true diversity and Gini coefficients computed with the tcR R package. Repertoire sharing was quantified using the overlap coefficient calculated on TCRB nucleotide sequences. Out-of-frame TCRB sequences from naive cells were analyzed as a proxy for the pre-selection repertoire. In its TCRdb copy, this immuneACCESS table keeps in-frame sequences only and misses some clones. Where compared with another copy, unresolved V genes explain less than half of these, and the others have no known cause. V and J calls and clone size are as listed in that table; D and trimming were resolved from the DNA. Across this sample there are hundreds of thousands of clones, with 15% to 18% seen only once. Together, the top ten hold approximately 0.093% of the sample.

Trimming removed 6 bases from V and 0 bases from J; the gene matches leave 9 bases unexplained. Spanning cysteine to phenylalanine, the CDR3 consists of 16 amino acids. The read is trimmed to its CDR3 DNA, 48 bases read in frame from base 1. According to the germline V gene, CDR1 reads SGHTA and CDR2 reads FQGNSA. About this clone: What antigen it recognizes has not been identified. Base qualities are missing; no much larger clone stands one base away.

A single peripheral blood draw of around 0.11 L on average was collected from each donor into heparinised tubes. A BD FACSAria II was used to sort naive, central memory, regulatory and stem cell-like memory CD4+ T cells with a panel that included CD45RO, CCR7, CD25, CD127, CD95 and CD27. Every sorted population had a purity above 95%. PBMCs were isolated right away by Lymphoprep density gradient centrifugation and were stained directly, without culture. Samples were stained and sorted in pairs, with one healthy donor and one patient per experiment, so that batch effects were minimized. In this chain, TRBV7-2 is recombined with TRBJ2-7; 9 middle bases align to TRBD1. This TCR came from a man between 18 and 29 years old in good health. Sequencing was done on a sample of naive CD4+ T cells from blood. What the cell subset or site label conveys for this sample: true naive CD4+ T cells. The CDR3 region reads CASRPTGTGYSYEQYF. In nucleotides, the sequence is TGTGCCAGCAGACCCACCGGGACAGGGTACTCCTACGAGCAGTACTTC.